A selection of T cell receptor beta chains follows, all from one sample in a study of CD8+CD57+ T cells in acquired aplastic anemia. TCRdb analysed the reads with MiXCR anew, one entry per CDR3 protein. The data contain under 350,000 distinct CDR3 sequences, 55% to 60% of them singletons. The source material was sorted CD4+, CD8+, or CD8+CD57+ T cells (not recorded which) from PBMCs. These receptors were collected from a human donor with severe aplastic anemia or a healthy control (not recorded which). Both conserved end residues are part of each CDR3. The D gene is left open where the match is weak. Some rows mark clone size as missing; the rest say once, few, many or name a class of expanded clone.

D gene	V gene	CDR3 length	J gene	clone size	CDR3 DNA	CDR3 protein
TRBD1	TRBV2	15	TRBJ2-1	.	TGTGCCAGCAGCAGGGACAGGGGACCAAACAATGAGCAGTTCTTC	CASSRDRGPNNEQFF
.	TRBV12-3/TRBV12-4	16	TRBJ2-2	.	TGTGCCAGCAGCCAGTCTGGGGTGGGGAACACCGGGGAGCTGTTTTTT	CASSQSGVGNTGELFF
.	TRBV10-3	14	TRBJ1-1	.	TGTGCCATCAGTGGTCAGGGGAGGGATACTGAAGCTTTCTTT	CAISGQGRDTEAFF
.	TRBV11-3	14	TRBJ1-5	many	TGTGCCAGCAGCTTTTACAGGTCGCATCAGCCCCAGCATTTT	CASSFYRSHQPQHF
.	TRBV11-2	13	TRBJ2-7	.	TGTGCCAGCAGCCAAGATCATTATTACGAGCAGTACTTC	CASSQDHYYEQYF
.	TRBV20-1	12	TRBJ2-2	.	TGCAGTGCTACAAGAAACACCGGGGATCTGTTTTTT	CSATRNTGDLFF
.	TRBV20-1	14	TRBJ1-2	.	TGCAGTGCTACCAGAGGAGGGCGAGGTATCTTCTACACCTTC	CSATRGGRGIFYTF
TRBD2	TRBV24-1	16	TRBJ2-1	.	TGTGCCACCAGTGACCGGACTAGCGGGGCATACAATGAGCAGTTCTTC	CATSDRTSGAYNEQFF
.	TRBV6-6	12	TRBJ2-5	many	TGTGCCAGCAGTTATGGGGGTGAGACCCAGTACTTC	CASSYGGETQYF
.	TRBV7-2	13	TRBJ2-7	few	TGTGCCAGCAGTAAAAATTGGAGGTACGAGCAGTACTTC	CASSKNWRYEQYF
TRBD2	TRBV3-1	13	TRBJ2-5	many	TGTGCCAGCAGGCGGGGGGCGAGGGAGACCCAGTACTTC	CASRRGARETQYF
.	TRBV7-9	11	TRBJ2-7	.	TGTGGGAGCAGCTTAAGTCACGAGCAGTACTTC	CGSSLSHEQYF
.	TRBV7-2	16	TRBJ2-3	.	TGTGCCAGCAGCTTAATCGGGCGGGGCAGCACAGATACGCAGTATTTT	CASSLIGRGSTDTQYF
TRBD1	TRBV29-1	12	TRBJ2-1	.	TGCAGCGTACTGACAGGGGGCACTGAGCAGTTCTTC	CSVLTGGTEQFF
.	TRBV29-1	15	TRBJ2-5	.	TGCAGCGTTGACGGTACGGGACGACGCACAGAGACCCAGTACTTC	CSVDGTGRRTETQYF
TRBD1	TRBV7-2	17	TRBJ2-3	.	TGTGCCAGCAGCTTAGCGCTTTGGGACAGCCACACAGATACGCAGTATTTT	CASSLALWDSHTDTQYF
TRBD1	TRBV19	15	TRBJ2-3	.	TGTGCCAGTAGTACCCCGGGACAGGGGACAGATACGCAGTATTTT	CASSTPGQGTDTQYF
TRBD2	TRBV7-2	15	TRBJ2-1	.	TGTGCCAGCAGCCCACGCGGGACTACCGCCAATGAGCAGTTCTTC	CASSPRGTTANEQFF
.	TRBV11-1	14	TRBJ1-1	.	TGTGCCAGCAGCCAAGATGGGACTTACACTGAAGCTTTCTTT	CASSQDGTYTEAFF
.	TRBV7-9	14	TRBJ2-7	.	TGTGCCAGCAGCCCAAGGGCCCTCTCCTACGAGCAGTACTTC	CASSPRALSYEQYF
.	TRBV2	14	TRBJ2-7	.	TGTGCCAGCAGTGAAGGCAGCGCGACCTACGAGCAGTACTTC	CASSEGSATYEQYF
.	TRBV9	15	TRBJ2-3	few	TGTGCCAGCAGCGTAGCGTGGGCTCGAGCAGATACGCAGTATTTT	CASSVAWARADTQYF